This T cell receptor (beta chain) was identified in a study of CD8+CD57+ T cells in acquired aplastic anemia (dated by TCRdb to the late 2010s). As for the study more broadly: A mean of approximately 3 ug of DNA, ranging from roughly 0.19 to 27.4 ug, was extracted from sorted CD4+ and CD8+ cells. Mean read counts for healthy donor samples were 9 million to 10.8 million for CD4+ cells and fewer than 12 million for CD8+ cells. The investigation overall reported the following: No significant difference in CD8+ Simpson's diversity was found between patients and healthy controls (P=0.060). About 30 CD8+ CDR3 sequences were found in both patients and controls but appeared to be highly expressed in patients and within the immunodominant clones of the patients.

Genomic DNA was used as template for profiling of TCR beta VDJ combinations and CDR3 sequences. An Illumina HiSeq 2000 was the platform used for TCR repertoire sequencing. The original methods were these. Repertoires were assessed using TRBV/TRBJ rearrangement plots, CDR3 size and DJ length profiles, and Simpson's diversity index. The most abundant DNA sequence in the deep sequencing data was taken as the immunodominant clone. CDR3 amino acid sequences were checked for sharing between subjects and were compared against published repertoires and the VDJdb database. TCRdb itself trimmed the public reads at Q25 with fastp, ran MiXCR and retained productive beta chains. All rows with the same CDR3 protein become a single entry with the most common DNA and genes. The V and J calls follow TCRdb's processing rather than the paper's. Recorded for this sample are 74,000 or so distinct CDR3 sequences; around half of them occurred a single time. The biggest ten clones account for about 8% of the sample.

With respect to this clonotype: The antigen it binds to is not known. Base qualities are not recorded, but no much larger clone differs from it by a single base.

Via the germline V gene, CDR1 is MRHNA and CDR2 SNTAGT. The CDR3 runs 14 residues from the cysteine to the phenylalanine. The CDR3 DNA has 42 bases and is translated from base 1. Unmatched junction bases come to 8, with V trimmed by 4 bases and J by 8 bases. TCR repertoires of sorted CD4+ and CD8+ blood T cells from severe aplastic anemia patients and healthy subjects were deep-sequenced in the study. Ficoll-Paque density gradient centrifugation was used to isolate peripheral blood mononuclear cells. CD4+ and CD8+ T cells were sorted by FACS or magnetic beads before DNA extraction. Sequenced: sorted CD4+, CD8+, or CD8+CD57+ T cells (not recorded which) from PBMCs. Recombination linked TRBV6-4 to TRBJ1-1; TRBD1 lines up with 9 middle nucleotides. This sequence originates from a human donor in good health, serving as a control. The DNA sequence is given as TGTGCCAGCAGTGCATCCCCGGGACAGGGAGAAGCTTTCTTT. Translated, it gives CASSASPGQGEAFF.